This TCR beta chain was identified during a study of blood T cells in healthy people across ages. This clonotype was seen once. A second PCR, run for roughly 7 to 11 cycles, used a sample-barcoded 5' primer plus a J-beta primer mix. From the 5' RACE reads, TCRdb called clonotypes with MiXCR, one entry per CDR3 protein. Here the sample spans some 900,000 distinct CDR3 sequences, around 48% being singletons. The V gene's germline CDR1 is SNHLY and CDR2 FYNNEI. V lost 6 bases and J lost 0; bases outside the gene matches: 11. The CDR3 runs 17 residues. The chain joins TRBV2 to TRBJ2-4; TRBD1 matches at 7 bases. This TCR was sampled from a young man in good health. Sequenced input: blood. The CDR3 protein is CASSLTGLNLAKNIQYF. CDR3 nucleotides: TGTGCCAGCAGCCTGACAGGGCTAAATCTAGCCAAAAACATTCAGTACTTC.